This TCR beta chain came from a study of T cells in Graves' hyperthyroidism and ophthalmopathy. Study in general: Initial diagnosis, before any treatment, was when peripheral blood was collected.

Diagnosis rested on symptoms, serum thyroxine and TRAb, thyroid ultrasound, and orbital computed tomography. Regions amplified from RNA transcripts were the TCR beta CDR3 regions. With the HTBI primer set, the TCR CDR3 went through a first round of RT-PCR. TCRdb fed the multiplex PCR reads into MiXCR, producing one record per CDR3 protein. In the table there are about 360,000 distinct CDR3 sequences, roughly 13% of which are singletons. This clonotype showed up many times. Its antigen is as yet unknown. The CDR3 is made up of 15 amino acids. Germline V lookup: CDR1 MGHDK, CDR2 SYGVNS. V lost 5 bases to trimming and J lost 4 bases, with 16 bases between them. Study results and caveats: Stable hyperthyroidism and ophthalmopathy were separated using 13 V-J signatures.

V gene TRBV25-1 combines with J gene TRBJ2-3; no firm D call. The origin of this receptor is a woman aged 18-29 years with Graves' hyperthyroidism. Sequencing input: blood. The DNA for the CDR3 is TGTGCCAGCAGTCGGGCTGGCTACGTCGCAGATACGCAGTATTTT. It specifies CASSRAGYVADTQYF. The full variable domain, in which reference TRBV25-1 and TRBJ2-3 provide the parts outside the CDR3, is EADIYQTPRYLVIGTGKKITLECSQTMGHDKMYWYQQDPGMELHLIHYSYGVNSTEKGDLSSESTVSRIRTEHFPLTLESARPSHTSQYLCASSRAGYVADTQYFGPGTRLTVL.